The rows below give T cell receptor beta chains drawn from one sample of a study of patients and donors after allogeneic stem cell transplantation. TCRdb itself ran the RT-PCR reads through MiXCR, one entry per CDR3 protein. Of tens of thousands of distinct CDR3 sequences in the sample, roughly 38% were seen once. Sequencing was performed on blood, either unsorted or a sorted T cell fraction (not recorded which). The origin of the receptors is a human donor who was either an allogeneic HSCT recipient or a stem cell or donor lymphocyte infusion donor (not recorded which). It is not recorded whose cells these are; they may come from a transplant donor. CDR3s include the opening cysteine and the closing phenylalanine or tryptophan. D genes are given only for firm matches. Clone sizes are given selectively: once, few, many, or a class where the clone is expanded.

TRBJ2-5,-,few,TRBV7-7,13,TGTGCCAGCAGTCGAGACTGGCAAGAGACCCAGTACTTC,CASSRDWQETQYF
TRBJ1-1,-,few,TRBV18,14,TGTGCCAGCTCACCATCAACCTTGGTGGGGAAAGCTTTCTTT,CASSPSTLVGKAFF
TRBJ2-5,-,few,TRBV5-1,17,TGCGCCAGCAGCTTGGAGTTCGACAGCCCGTACCAAGAGACCCAGTACTTC,CASSLEFDSPYQETQYF
TRBJ1-1,-,few,TRBV7-2,15,TGTGCCAGCAGCTTAGTCGCCAGACTGAACACTGAAGCTTTCTTT,CASSLVARLNTEAFF
TRBJ1-2,-,few,TRBV5-1,15,TGCGCCAGCAGCTTGGATGGGGGGCGTAGCTATGGCTACACCTTC,CASSLDGGRSYGYTF
TRBJ2-3,TRBD2,-,TRBV5-1,15,TGCGCCAGCAGCGAAGGACTAGCCGACACAGATACGCAGTATTTT,CASSEGLADTDTQYF
TRBJ2-7,-,-,TRBV18,14,TGTGCCAGCTCACCTCCGGACAACCCCTACGAGCAGTACTTC,CASSPPDNPYEQYF
TRBJ2-3,-,-,TRBV5-4,14,TGTGCCAGCAGCCCTCGGCAAACGACAGATACGCAGTATTTT,CASSPRQTTDTQYF
TRBJ1-1,TRBD1,-,TRBV20-1,14,TGCAGTGCCCAACGGACAGGGTTTAGCACTGAAGCTTTCTTT,CSAQRTGFSTEAFF
TRBJ1-3,-,few,TRBV27,11,TGTGCCTGGGCCTCTGGAAACACCATATATTTT,CAWASGNTIYF
TRBJ2-1,-,-,TRBV18,15,TGTGCCAGCTCACCGCCCAATTACGAGAGAAATGAGCAGTTCTTC,CASSPPNYERNEQFF
TRBJ1-2,-,many,TRBV7-9,12,TGTGCCAGCAGCTTAGCAGCTTATGGCTACACCTTC,CASSLAAYGYTF
TRBJ2-5,TRBD2,-,TRBV24-1,15,TGTGCCACCAGTGATCTCAGCGGGAGGGAAGAGACCCAGTACTTC,CATSDLSGREETQYF
TRBJ1-6,-,-,TRBV19,15,TGTGCCAGTAGTATGGAGGAGCCGGTGATTGAGGCCCTCCACTTT,CASSMEEPVIEALHF
TRBJ2-7,-,-,TRBV4-3,15,TGCGCCAGCAGCCAAGGGAGGGATTATTTCTACGAGCAGTACTTC,CASSQGRDYFYEQYF
TRBJ1-1,TRBD1,-,TRBV29-1,13,TGCAGCGTTGCGCAGGGGGGGAACACTGAAGCTTTCTTT,CSVAQGGNTEAFF
TRBJ1-5,-,few,TRBV4-3,17,TGCGCCAGCAGCCAAGTTTACAGGACCTATAGCAATCAGCCCCAGCATTTT,CASSQVYRTYSNQPQHF
TRBJ2-5,-,few,TRBV11-2,13,TGTGCCAGCAGCCCACAGAGGAGGGAGACCCAGTACTTC,CASSPQRRETQYF
TRBJ1-5,-,few,TRBV7-6,13,TGTGCCAGCAGCTTAGGGCGTAATCAGCCCCAGCATTTT,CASSLGRNQPQHF
TRBJ2-3,-,-,TRBV28,13,TGTGCCAGCAGTCCTAGCGGCACAGATACGCAGTATTTT,CASSPSGTDTQYF
TRBJ1-5,-,few,TRBV6-2/TRBV6-3,15,TGTGCCAGCAGTTACTGGGGGGACAAAGATCAGCCCCAGCATTTT,CASSYWGDKDQPQHF
TRBJ1-4,TRBD1,few,TRBV29-1,13,TGCAGCGCCTCGGGACAGCTGAATGAAAAACTGTTTTTT,CSASGQLNEKLFF
TRBJ1-2,TRBD1,-,TRBV12-3/TRBV12-4,13,TGTGCCACCTGGACAGGGGGCCGGTATGGCTACACCTTC,CATWTGGRYGYTF
TRBJ1-1,-,few,TRBV27,14,TGTGCCAGCAGTTGGCGGGGGGGGAACACTGAAGCTTTCTTT,CASSWRGGNTEAFF
TRBJ2-1,TRBD1,-,TRBV20-1,16,TGCAGTGCTTACTCATTCGGACAGGTCCGGGGCTATGAGCAGTTCTTC,CSAYSFGQVRGYEQFF
TRBJ2-2,-,-,TRBV29-1,12,TGCAGCGTTAGCCGGGTCACCGGGGAGCTGTTTTTT,CSVSRVTGELFF
TRBJ2-4,-,-,TRBV9,15,TGTGCCAGCAGCGTAGAAGGTTTGGCCAAAAACATTCAGTACTTC,CASSVEGLAKNIQYF
TRBJ1-1,-,many,TRBV10-1,11,TGCGCCAGCAGTGGACAGCATGAAGCTTTCTTT,CASSGQHEAFF